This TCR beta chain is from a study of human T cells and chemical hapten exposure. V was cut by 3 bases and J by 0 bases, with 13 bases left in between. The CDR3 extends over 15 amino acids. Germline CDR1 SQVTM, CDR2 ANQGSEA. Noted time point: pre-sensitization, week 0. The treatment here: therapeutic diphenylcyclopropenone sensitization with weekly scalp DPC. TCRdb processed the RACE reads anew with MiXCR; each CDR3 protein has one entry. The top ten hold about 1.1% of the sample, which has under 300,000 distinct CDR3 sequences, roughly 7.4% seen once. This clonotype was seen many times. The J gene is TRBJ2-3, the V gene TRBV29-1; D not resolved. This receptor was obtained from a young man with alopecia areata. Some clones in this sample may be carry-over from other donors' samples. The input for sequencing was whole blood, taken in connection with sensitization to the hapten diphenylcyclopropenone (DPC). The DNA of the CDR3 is TGCAGCGTTGATCCCTTCGGGCGTAGCACAGATACGCAGTATTTT. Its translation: CSVDPFGRSTDTQYF.